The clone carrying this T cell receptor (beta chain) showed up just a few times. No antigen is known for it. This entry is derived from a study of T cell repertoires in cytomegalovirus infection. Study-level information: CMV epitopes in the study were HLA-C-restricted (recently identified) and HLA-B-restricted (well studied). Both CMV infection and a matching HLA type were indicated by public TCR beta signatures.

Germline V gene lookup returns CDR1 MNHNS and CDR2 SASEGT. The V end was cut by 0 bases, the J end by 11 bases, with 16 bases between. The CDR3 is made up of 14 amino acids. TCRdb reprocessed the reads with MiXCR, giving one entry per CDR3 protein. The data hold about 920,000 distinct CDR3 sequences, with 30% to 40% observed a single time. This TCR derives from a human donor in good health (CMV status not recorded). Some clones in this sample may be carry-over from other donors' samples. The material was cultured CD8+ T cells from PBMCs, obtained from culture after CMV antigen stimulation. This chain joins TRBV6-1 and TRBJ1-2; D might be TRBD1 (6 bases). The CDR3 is CASSEAEDSLGYTF. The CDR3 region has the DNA TGTGCCAGCAGTGAAGCGGAGGACAGTCTCGGTTACACCTTC.